What follows are 30 T cell receptor beta chains derived from one specimen sequenced in a study of identifying expanded T cells in peripheral blood. TCRdb keeps only in-frame clones here, not all; method: immunoSEQ multiplex PCR. The data contain around 85,000 clones, 70% to 90% of them seen just once; the ten biggest clones take up around 19%. Material for sequencing was blood. Receptors originate from a person aged 18 to 70 in good health.

Only a few counts were recorded for this clone. V usage is TRBV7-2 and J usage is TRBJ2-7; D remains ambiguous. V shed 7 bases and J shed 2 bases, with 12 bases lying between them. The CDR3 is made up of 13 amino acids. From germline, CDR1 is SGHTA and CDR2 FQGNSA. In DNA form, the CDR3 reads TGTGCCAGCACCCCACAACTCGCCTACGAGCAGTACTTC. It specifies CASTPQLAYEQYF.

The rearrangement joins TRBV11-3 to TRBJ1-2; 9 bases agree with TRBD1. This CDR3 comprises 13 residues. V trimming: 5 bases; J trimming: 4 bases; junction bases outside the gene matches: 2. The V gene's germline CDR1 is SGHNT and CDR2 YENEEA. CDR3 in DNA: TGTGCCAGCAGCCAGGGACAGGGCTATGGCTACACCTTC. This encodes CASSQGQGYGYTF.

V gene TRBV7-2 combines with J gene TRBJ2-2; 7 nucleotides agree with TRBD1. CDR3 size: 15 residues. CDR1 is SGHTA, CDR2 FQGNSA, per germline. Trimming removed 5 bases from V and 4 bases from J; junction bases left unmatched: 7. The CDR3 DNA reads TGTGCCAGCAGCAAACCGGGACAGAGCACCGGGGAGCTGTTTTTT. Translated: CASSKPGQSTGELFF.

The chain links TRBV9 to TRBJ2-3; weak D call: TRBD2 (6 bases). The germline CDR1 and CDR2 sequences are SGDLS and YYNGEE. The V end was cut by 0 bases, the J end by 4 bases, with 9 bases between. The CDR3 has 14 residues. The chain's CDR3 is CASSVESGADTQYF. The CDR3 DNA is TGTGCCAGCAGCGTAGAGTCGGGGGCAGATACGCAGTATTTT.

This clone was observed a single time. V usage is TRBV11-2 and J usage is TRBJ1-2; D call uncertain. Trimming stripped 5 bases from V and 8 bases from J, with 12 bases between. This CDR3 region has 12 residues. Germline loops: CDR1 SGHAT, CDR2 FQNNGV. In DNA form, the CDR3 reads TGTGCCAGCAGCGGGGAGCGGATGGGCTACACCTTC. Protein sequence: CASSGERMGYTF.

Notes on this clone: The junction does not match germline at one end; this may be a read error. This sequence joins TRBV29-1 and TRBJ1-2; D might be TRBD1 (5 bases). This CDR3 contains 11 residues. Germline loops: CDR1 SQVTM, CDR2 ANQGSEA. The CDR3 sequence is CSVETRDSGSF. CDR3 bases: TGCAGCGTTGAAACAAGGGACTCTGGATCCTTC.

This clone has only one observation. The rearrangement links TRBV5-8 to TRBJ2-1; D is unclear. The CDR3 consists of 13 residues. Trimming removed 6 bases at V and 0 bases at J, with 7 bases between. In germline, CDR1 is SGHTS, CDR2 YDEGEE. CDR3 sequence: CASKVSSYNEQFF. CDR3 nucleotide sequence: TGTGCCAGCAAGGTCAGCTCCTACAATGAGCAGTTCTTC.

The chain combines TRBV29-1 with TRBJ2-7, with TRBD1 as a possible D gene (5 bases). V lost 4 bases and J 1 base, leaving 8 bases between the germline ends. Per the germline V gene, CDR1 is SQVTM and CDR2 is ANQGSEA. This CDR3 comprises 12 residues. The CDR3 nucleotides are TGCAGCGTTGGACAGTTTTCCTACGAGCAGTACTTC. Its translation is CSVGQFSYEQYF.

The chain joins TRBV7-9 to TRBJ1-2, with D hard to call. The CDR3 runs to 12 residues. V shed 4 bases and J shed 9 bases, with 12 bases lying between them. From germline, CDR1 is SEHNR and CDR2 FQNEAQ (reference sequence). This chain's CDR3 is CASSYGSSRYTF. Here the CDR3 DNA reads TGTGCCAGCAGCTATGGGTCTTCACGCTACACCTTC.

This clone was detected ten times or more. V and J are TRBV30 and TRBJ2-7; possible D gene TRBD1, 6 bases. Germline V gene data show CDR1 as GTSNPN and CDR2 as SVGIG (reference sequence). The CDR3 sequence is 14 residues long. Trimming removed 1 base at V and 3 bases at J, with 13 bases between. The CDR3 spells CAWSDGGGNYEQYF. Here the CDR3 DNA reads TGTGCCTGGAGTGATGGGGGCGGAAACTACGAGCAGTACTTC.

The chain carries TRBV7-9 and TRBJ2-7; TRBD2 is a possible D gene (5 bases). The V end was cut by 2 bases, the J end by 3 bases, with 11 bases between. The CDR3 consists of 14 residues. Germline assignment: CDR1 SEHNR and CDR2 FQNEAQ (reference sequence). The CDR3 is CASSLRWAGYEQYF. The CDR3, as DNA: TGTGCCAGCAGCTTAAGGTGGGCGGGCTACGAGCAGTACTTC.

V gene TRBV7-2 combines with J gene TRBJ1-2; weak D call: TRBD1 (5 bases). Trimming took off 1 base at V and 3 bases at J, with 12 bases between the two ends. The germline CDR1 and CDR2 sequences are SGHTA and FQGNSA. CDR3 length: 15 residues. The CDR3: CASSLVVQGHYGYTF. Here the CDR3 DNA reads TGTGCCAGCAGCTTAGTGGTCCAGGGACACTATGGCTACACCTTC.

This clone turned up a few times. V usage is TRBV7-2 and J usage is TRBJ2-1, with 8 bases identical to TRBD1. V dropped 5 bases and J dropped 16; count of bases not matched to a gene: 16. The CDR3 sequence is 14 residues long. Germline CDR1 SGHTA, CDR2 FQGNSA. CDR3 amino acids: CASSPTPTGENSFF. DNA of the CDR3: TGTGCCAGCAGCCCGACCCCGACAGGGGAGAATAGCTTCTTC.

DNA of the CDR3: TGCGCCAGCAGTCAATACGGATCCCACTCTGGAAACACCATATATTTT. It yields the protein CASSQYGSHSGNTIYF. This chain uses TRBV23-1 with TRBJ1-3; D call uncertain. TRBV23-1 qualifies as an ORF whose function is uncertain. This CDR3 comprises 16 residues. Trimming shortened V by 1 base and J by 0 bases, and 10 bases separated the two germline ends.

V gene TRBV18 combines with J gene TRBJ2-3; 9 positions agree with TRBD1. The CDR3 is made up of 15 amino acids. Germline-derived CDR1 and CDR2 are KGHSH and LQKENI. After removal of 3 bases from V and 2 bases from J, the junction contained 3 bases not matched to a gene. The CDR3 spells CASSPSQGATDTQYF. The CDR3 DNA sequence: TGTGCCAGCTCACCCTCACAGGGGGCCACAGATACGCAGTATTTT.

J is TRBJ1-1 and V is TRBV19, with 7 bases aligning to TRBD1. Trimming cost V 7 bases and J 1 base; bases outside gene matches: 9. The CDR3 is 15 amino acids. Per the germline V gene, CDR1 is LNHDA and CDR2 is SQIVND (reference sequence). Written as DNA, the CDR3 is TGTGCCAGTACCCAACCTAACAGGGGGAACACTGAAGCTTTCTTT. It codes for CASTQPNRGNTEAFF.

This chain connects TRBV11-2 to TRBJ2-1; perhaps TRBD2 as D (6 bases). V was trimmed by 5 bases and J by 2 bases, leaving 7 bases between them. Germline V gene sequence: CDR1 SGHAT, CDR2 FQNNGV. The CDR3 runs to 13 residues. CDR3 nucleotide sequence: TGTGCCAGCAGCGGAGGGCCCTACAATGAGCAGTTCTTC. Encoded protein: CASSGGPYNEQFF. Full variable domain (remainder filled in from reference TRBV11-2 and TRBJ2-1): EAGVAQSPRYKIIEKRQSVAFWCNPISGHATLYWYQQILGQGPKLLIQFQNNGVVDDSQLPKDRFSAERLKGVDSTLKIQPAKLEDSAVYLCASSGGPYNEQFFGPGTRLTVL.

Note on this clone: Other nucleotide sequences from this sample produce the same CDR3. The chain is built from TRBV27 and TRBJ1-1; no firm D call. The CDR3 sequence is 11 residues long. Deletions cut 6 bases from V and 4 bases from J, with 6 bases between. Germline V CDR1 and CDR2: MNHEY, SMNVEV (reference sequence). CDR3 sequence (DNA): TGTGCCAGCAGGCGCGGCACTGAAGCTTTCTTT. Amino acids: CASRRGTEAFF.

This sequence joins TRBV29-1 and TRBJ2-3; TRBD2 aligns across 7 bases. The V gene end was trimmed by 7 bases and the J gene end by 3 bases; junction bases not matched to a gene: 13. This CDR3 has 15 amino acids. The germline V gene encodes CDR1 SQVTM and CDR2 ANQGSEA. The CDR3 protein is CSAPKGGGGTDTQYF. The CDR3 nucleotides read TGCAGCGCTCCAAAGGGAGGCGGGGGAACAGATACGCAGTATTTT.

The genes are TRBV6-6 and TRBJ2-7; 8 bases align to TRBD1. The CDR3 has 13 amino acids. The germline V gene has CDR1 MNHNY and CDR2 SVGAGI (reference sequence). J lost 5 bases, V lost 2 bases, and 2 bases had no gene match. DNA of the CDR3: TGTGCCAGCAGTTACGGACAGGGAGACGAGCAGTACTTC. Protein: CASSYGQGDEQYF.

This rearrangement joins TRBV5-8 to TRBJ2-5; a possible D gene is TRBD2 (5 bases). The ends were cut back, 3 bases at V and 1 base at J, with 13 bases in the middle. The CDR3 is 15 residues long. Germline CDR1 and CDR2: SGHTS and YDEGEE. Written as DNA, the CDR3 is TGTGCCAGCAGCTCGGGATTTACTCCCCAAGAGACCCAGTACTTC. Translation gives CASSSGFTPQETQYF.

CDR3 loop: CASSYYQVYTF. The DNA for the CDR3 is TGTGCCAGCAGTTATTACCAGGTCTACACCTTC. This rearrangement joins TRBV5-4 to TRBJ1-2; D ambiguous. This CDR3 is built from 11 residues. Trimming shortened V by 5 bases and J by 10 bases, and 12 bases separated the two germline ends. Looked up from germline, CDR1 is SGHNT and CDR2 is YYREEE (reference sequence).

The genes are TRBV7-2 and TRBJ2-7; D is unclear. CDR3 length equals 14 residues. Germline V gene sequence: CDR1 SGHTA, CDR2 FQGNSA. The V end lost 2 bases, the J end lost 0 bases, and 8 bases lay between the germline ends. The CDR3 nucleotides read TGTGCCAGCAGCTTACCTCACGCCTCCTACGAGCAGTACTTC. It translates to CASSLPHASYEQYF.

The gene calls are TRBV5-1 and TRBJ1-6; D gene uncertain. Germline-derived CDR1 and CDR2 are SGHRS and YFSETQ. The germline V and J ends were trimmed by 1 base and 0 bases, with 8 bases remaining between them. CDR3 length equals 16 residues. The CDR3 nucleotides read TGCGCCAGCAGCTTGATACGTCCCTCCTATAATTCACCCCTCCACTTT. It yields the protein CASSLIRPSYNSPLHF. Supplemented by reference TRBV5-1 and TRBJ1-6, the full variable domain reads KAGVTQTPRYLIKTRGQQVTLSCSPISGHRSVSWYQQTPGQGLQFLFEYFSETQRNKGNFPGRFSGRQFSNSRSEMNVSTLELGDSALYLCASSLIRPSYNSPLHFGNGTRLTVT.

This clone is a singleton in its sample. The chain combines TRBV4-3 with TRBJ1-4, with a weak D call TRBD1 (5 bases). From germline, CDR1 is LGHNA and CDR2 YSLEER. V was trimmed by 1 base and J by 4 bases, leaving 13 bases between them. This CDR3 region has 16 residues. The CDR3 DNA follows: TGCGCCAGCAGCCAAGTTTGGCGGCAGGGTAATGAAAAACTGTTTTTT. The encoded protein is CASSQVWRQGNEKLFF.

J is TRBJ2-3 and V is TRBV7-9; D might be TRBD1 (5 bases). V was clipped by 5 bases and J by 4 bases, with 16 bases between them. This CDR3 is 15 amino acids long. CDR1 is SEHNR and CDR2 is FQNEAQ in the germline V gene (reference sequence). The chain's CDR3 is CASSPLGATADTQYF. DNA for the CDR3: TGTGCCAGCAGCCCTCTAGGGGCTACCGCAGATACGCAGTATTTT.

The chain recombines TRBV7-2 with TRBJ1-2; D is possibly TRBD1 (5 bases). This CDR3 is 12 amino acids long. CDR1 and CDR2 from the germline V gene are SGHTA and FQGNSA. V was shortened by 1 base and J by 6 bases, with 6 bases between the two germline ends. CDR3 sequence reads: CASSLEGDGYTF. The CDR3 coding sequence is TGTGCCAGCAGCTTAGAAGGGGATGGCTACACCTTC.

The chain links TRBV5-4 to TRBJ2-2; D remains ambiguous. There are 12 residues in the CDR3. Trimming took 6 bases from V and 1 from J, leaving 4 bases between them. CDR1 is SGHNT, CDR2 YYREEE, per germline (reference sequence). The CDR3 region is CASKGNTGELFF. CDR3 nucleotide sequence: TGTGCCAGCAAGGGGAACACCGGGGAGCTGTTTTTT.

V gene TRBV2 combines with J gene TRBJ2-5, with 8 bases identical to TRBD2. CDR1 SNHLY and CDR2 FYNNEI come from the germline V gene. The CDR3 covers 14 residues. V gave up 11 bases and J gave up 2 bases; unmatched junction bases: 10. CDR3 sequence: CAYSPPGGQETQYF. CDR3 sequence (DNA): TGTGCCTACTCCCCCCCGGGGGGGCAAGAGACCCAGTACTTC.

The chain uses TRBV30 and TRBJ1-1, with D tentatively TRBD1 (5 bases). Germline loops: CDR1 GTSNPN, CDR2 SVGIG (reference sequence). CDR3 length: 19 residues. V was trimmed by 1 base and J by 0 bases, leaving 24 bases between them. The CDR3 bases are TGTGCCTGGAGTGCAACAGACAGTTGGGGCCCCCGTATGAACACTGAAGCTTTCTTT. Translating gives CAWSATDSWGPRMNTEAFF.